This passage covers 20 T cell receptor beta chains from one sample sequenced in a study of cytomegalovirus exposure and HLA in healthy donors. Vbeta (60) and Jbeta (13) primers were used in the PCR. Assay used: immunoSEQ multiplex PCR; TCRdb lists only in-frame clones, some missing. The sample yields 50,000 to 75,000 clones, 80% seen once. The sample consisted of PBMCs. These receptors were collected from a woman aged 40 to 50 in good health and CMV-seronegative.

This rearrangement joins TRBV14 to TRBJ1-2; tentatively, D is TRBD1 (5 bases). V lost 0 bases, J lost 8 bases, and 19 bases lay in between. The CDR3 runs 16 residues. Per the germline V gene, CDR1 is SGHDN and CDR2 is FVKESK. Written as DNA, the CDR3 is TGTGCCAGCAGCCAAGAAGCCAGGGAGGCCCTTCGGGGCTACACCTTC. Translated: CASSQEAREALRGYTF.

This chain links TRBV28 with TRBJ1-2; 8 nucleotides agree with TRBD1. The CDR3 length is 11 residues. J was trimmed by 4 bases and V by 8 bases; bases with no gene match: 0. Germline V CDR1 and CDR2: MDHEN, SYDVKM. CDR3 coding DNA: TGTGCCAGCGGACAGGGCTATGGCTACACCTTC. This encodes CASGQGYGYTF.

The rearrangement links TRBV5-1 to TRBJ2-7; D is tentatively TRBD1 or TRBD2 (6 bases each). CDR1 SGHRS and CDR2 YFSETQ come from the germline V gene. Trimming removed 4 bases from V and 6 bases from J, with 23 bases in between. This CDR3 is 16 amino acids long. The chain's CDR3 is CASSLGGTDKAGEQYF. The CDR3 DNA follows: TGCGCCAGCAGCCTGGGGGGCACAGATAAAGCGGGCGAGCAGTACTTC. Full variable domain (rest looked up from reference TRBV5-1 and TRBJ2-7): KAGVTQTPRYLIKTRGQQVTLSCSPISGHRSVSWYQQTPGQGLQFLFEYFSETQRNKGNFPGRFSGRQFSNSRSEMNVSTLELGDSALYLCASSLGGTDKAGEQYFGPGTRLTVT.

The V call is TRBV13, the J call TRBJ1-1, with D tentatively TRBD1 (6 bases). The length of the CDR3 is 15 residues. V was pared by 5 bases and J by 0 bases, with 13 bases between. Germline V gene lookup returns CDR1 PRHDT and CDR2 FYEKMQ (reference sequence). The DNA of the CDR3 is TGTGCCAGCAGCACTGGACAGATGATGAACACTGAAGCTTTCTTT. This codes for CASSTGQMMNTEAFF.

This clone was detected only a few times. The chain recombines TRBV5-1 with TRBJ2-7; 9 nucleotides match TRBD1. Germline CDR1 SGHRS, CDR2 YFSETQ. Trimming took 3 bases from V and 2 from J; bases not matched to a gene: 6. This CDR3 has 15 residues. The CDR3 here is CASSYGTGNTYEQYF. CDR3 DNA: TGCGCCAGCAGCTACGGGACAGGGAACACCTACGAGCAGTACTTC.

The rearrangement joins TRBV16 to TRBJ1-2; D gene unclear. The CDR3 length is 12 residues. The germline V gene has CDR1 KGHSY and CDR2 FQNENV. Trimming stripped 3 bases from V and 2 bases from J, with 4 bases between. In DNA form, the CDR3 reads TGTGCCAGCAGCCAGGCAAACTATGGCTACACCTTC. Amino acid sequence: CASSQANYGYTF. Full variable domain (remainder filled in from reference TRBV16 and TRBJ1-2): GEEVAQTPKHLVRGEGQKAKLYCAPIKGHSYVFWYQQVLKNEFKFLISFQNENVFDETGMPKERFSAKCLPNSPCSLEIQATKLEDSAVYFCASSQANYGYTFGSGTRLTVV.

This chain joins TRBV9 and TRBJ2-7, with TRBD1 matching over 10 bases. J gave up 6 bases and V 0 bases, and 6 bases lay outside the gene matches. This CDR3 is 15 amino acids long. Per the germline V gene, CDR1 is SGDLS and CDR2 is YYNGEE. The CDR3 region is CASSVGGTGASEQYF. CDR3 DNA: TGTGCCAGCAGCGTAGGGGGGACAGGGGCATCCGAGCAGTACTTC. The full variable domain, its missing parts supplied by reference TRBV9 and TRBJ2-7, is DSGVTQTPKHLITATGQRVTLRCSPRSGDLSVYWYQQSLDQGLQFLIQYYNGEERAKGNILERFSAQQFPDLHSELNLSSLELGDSALYFCASSVGGTGASEQYFGPGTRLTVT.

The gene calls are TRBV7-8 and TRBJ2-1, with 8 bases aligning to TRBD1. The V and J ends lost 1 base and 3 bases, in that order; junction bases with no gene match: 5. The CDR3 totals 16 residues. Germline loops: CDR1 SGHVS, CDR2 FQNEAQ. Here the CDR3 reads CASSLGQGALYNEQFF. CDR3 nucleotides: TGTGCCAGCAGCTTAGGGCAGGGGGCGCTCTACAATGAGCAGTTCTTC.

This clone was found a few times. V and J are TRBV28 and TRBJ2-1; 8 nucleotides align to TRBD2. The length of the CDR3 is 14 residues. Per germline, CDR1 MDHEN and CDR2 SYDVKM. With V trimmed by 4 bases and J by 9 bases, 8 bases remained unmatched. CDR3 protein: CASSSWTSKGEQFF. The CDR3 coding sequence is TGTGCCAGCAGTTCGTGGACTAGCAAGGGTGAGCAGTTCTTC. The full variable domain, rest sourced from reference TRBV28 and TRBJ2-1, is DVKVTQSSRYLVKRTGEKVFLECVQDMDHENMFWYRQDPGLGLRLIYFSYDVKMKEKGDIPEGYSVSREKKERFSLILESASTNQTSMYLCASSSWTSKGEQFFGPGTRLTVL.

This chain uses TRBV27 with TRBJ1-1; TRBD1 is a possible D gene (5 bases). Trimming cost V 6 bases and J 5 bases, with 13 bases left between them. In germline, CDR1 is MNHEY, CDR2 SMNVEV (reference sequence). This CDR3 spans 13 amino acids. The CDR3 is CASRGLSWTEAFF. The CDR3 DNA sequence: TGTGCCAGCAGGGGGCTAAGTTGGACTGAAGCTTTCTTT.

This clone appeared a single time. The chain joins TRBV19 to TRBJ1-1, with TRBD1 as a possible D gene (5 bases). The CDR3 covers 14 residues. V was trimmed by 7 bases and J by 5 bases, leaving 17 bases between them. The germline V gene encodes CDR1 LNHDA and CDR2 SQIVND (reference sequence). Written as DNA, the CDR3 is TGTGCCAGTACCTACGGGGGAGTGGGGACTGAAGCTTTCTTT. The encoded protein is CASTYGGVGTEAFF.

As regards this clone: The junction differs from germline at one of its ends, possibly a read error. This chain links TRBV7-9 with TRBJ2-7, with 11 positions matching TRBD2. CDR1 and CDR2 (germline): SEHNR, FQNEAQ (reference sequence). This CDR3 is built from 14 residues. The CDR3 nucleotides read TGTGCCAGCACCTTAAGTCTAGCGGGGGGCGAGCAGTACTTC. Its protein product is CASTLSLAGGEQYF. The variable domain in full, with the rest retrieved from reference TRBV7-9 and TRBJ2-7, is DTGVSQNPRHKITKRGQNVTFRCDPISEHNRLYWYRQTLGQGPEFLTYFQNEAQLEKSRLLSDRFSAERPKGSFSTLEIQRTEQGDSAMYLCASTLSLAGGEQYFGPGTRLTVT.

The chain joins TRBV30 to TRBJ2-1; D remains unclear. Germline values: CDR1 GTSNPN, CDR2 SVGIG (reference sequence). The CDR3 is 13 residues long. Trimming took 2 bases from V and 6 from J, leaving 11 bases between them. The CDR3 spells CAWSMTKRNEQFF. In nucleotides, the CDR3 is TGTGCCTGGAGTATGACGAAGCGCAATGAGCAGTTCTTC.

The V and J genes are TRBV28 and TRBJ1-5, with D unresolved. The CDR3 is 14 residues long. In germline, CDR1 is MDHEN, CDR2 SYDVKM. With 6 bases removed from V and 1 base from J, the gap between germline ends came to 10 bases. The CDR3 DNA sequence: TGTGCCAGCAGGCGGAGCGGGAGCAATCAGCCCCAGCATTTT. Its protein product is CASRRSGSNQPQHF.

The chain employs TRBV9 and TRBJ2-7; 11 bases are a match to TRBD2. V was clipped by 3 bases and J by 3 bases; unmatched bases: 5. This CDR3 comprises 15 residues. Germline-derived CDR1 and CDR2 are SGDLS and YYNGEE. CDR3 nucleotide sequence: TGTGCCAGCAGCGCGAGTGGACTAGCGGGCTACGAGCAGTACTTC. Its protein is CASSASGLAGYEQYF.

The chain has TRBV18 and TRBJ1-2, with 7 bases matching TRBD1. CDR1 is KGHSH, CDR2 LQKENI, per germline. Losses at the gene ends were 0 bases for V and 6 bases for J; bases not matched to a gene: 16. This CDR3 comprises 18 residues. The CDR3 here is CASSPPKTGTDPGDGYTF. CDR3 DNA: TGTGCCAGCTCACCACCTAAAACCGGGACAGATCCGGGAGATGGCTACACCTTC.

V usage is TRBV9 and J usage is TRBJ2-2; the D gene is possibly TRBD2 (6 bases). CDR3 length: 17 amino acids. V was pared by 0 bases and J by 3 bases, with 15 bases between. Germline CDR1 reads SGDLS; CDR2 reads YYNGEE. CDR3 residues: CASSVVSSGVYTGELFF. The CDR3 DNA is TGTGCCAGCAGCGTAGTGAGTTCGGGGGTCTACACCGGGGAGCTGTTTTTT.

This clone was seen a handful of times. The V gene is TRBV18, the J gene TRBJ2-1; tentative D call: TRBD1 (5 bases). The CDR3 totals 12 residues. Looked up from germline, CDR1 is KGHSH and CDR2 is LQKENI. With 4 bases removed from V and 7 bases from J, the gap between germline ends came to 8 bases. CDR3 amino acids: CASSRDRNEQFF. CDR3 in DNA: TGTGCCAGCTCACGAGACAGAAATGAGCAGTTCTTC.

In its sample, this clone was seen a few times. CDR3 residues: CASRRSGNPTGANVLTF. The CDR3 nucleotides read TGTGCCAGCAGGAGGTCAGGGAACCCCACTGGGGCCAACGTCCTGACTTTC. This rearrangement joins TRBV2 to TRBJ2-6, with a weak D call TRBD1 (5 bases). The CDR3 is 17 residues long. The germline V gene has CDR1 SNHLY and CDR2 FYNNEI. V dropped 6 bases and J dropped 2 bases, with 17 bases sitting between them.

The chain carries TRBV5-8 and TRBJ1-1; 8 bases are a match to TRBD1. Germline V CDR1 and CDR2: SGHTS, YDEGEE. V trimming: 0 bases; J trimming: 11 bases; junction bases outside the gene matches: 6. CDR3 length: 13 amino acids. The DNA of the CDR3 is TGTGCCAGCAGCTTGGGACAGGGGTTGGTGGCTTTCTTT. Protein: CASSLGQGLVAFF.